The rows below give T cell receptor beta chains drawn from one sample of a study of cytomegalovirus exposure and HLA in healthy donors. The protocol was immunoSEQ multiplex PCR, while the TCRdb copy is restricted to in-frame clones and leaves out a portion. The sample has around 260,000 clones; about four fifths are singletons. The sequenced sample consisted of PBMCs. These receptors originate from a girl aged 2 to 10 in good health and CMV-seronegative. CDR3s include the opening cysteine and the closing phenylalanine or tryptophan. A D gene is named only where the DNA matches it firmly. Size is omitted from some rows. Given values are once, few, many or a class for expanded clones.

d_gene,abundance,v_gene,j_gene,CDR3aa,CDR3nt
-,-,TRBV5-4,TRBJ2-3,CASSPGIITFTDTQYF,TGTGCCAGCAGCCCCGGGATAATCACATTCACAGATACGCAGTATTTT
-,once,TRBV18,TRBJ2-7,CASSPQGWSSYEQYF,TGTGCCAGCTCACCTCAGGGCTGGAGCTCCTACGAGCAGTACTTC
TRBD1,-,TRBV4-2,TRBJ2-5,CASSYRTGRETQYF,TGTGCCAGCAGCTACCGGACAGGGCGGGAGACCCAGTACTTC
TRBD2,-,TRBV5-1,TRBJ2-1,CASSFSGRRVEQFF,TGCGCCAGCAGCTTTAGCGGGAGAAGGGTTGAGCAGTTCTTC
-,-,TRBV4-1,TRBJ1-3,CASSGRQTSSGNTIYF,TGCGCCAGCAGCGGACGACAGACAAGCTCTGGAAACACCATATATTTT
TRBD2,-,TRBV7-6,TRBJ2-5,CASSLNPSGRVGTQYF,TGTGCCAGCAGCTTAAACCCTAGCGGGAGGGTTGGGACCCAGTACTTC
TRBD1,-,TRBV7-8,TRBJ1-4,CASSPGGGTNEKLFF,TGTGCCAGCAGCCCAGGGGGCGGAACTAATGAAAAACTGTTTTTT
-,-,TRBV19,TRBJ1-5,CASSMSRRNQPQHF,TGTGCCAGTAGTATGTCTAGGCGCAATCAGCCCCAGCATTTT
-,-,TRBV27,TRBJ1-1,CASSLFSSGGEAFF,TGTGCCAGCAGTTTATTTAGTTCGGGTGGGGAAGCTTTCTTT
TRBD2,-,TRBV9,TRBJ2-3,CASSVREAGGPPTQYF,TGTGCCAGCAGCGTAAGGGAAGCGGGGGGGCCCCCTACGCAGTATTTT
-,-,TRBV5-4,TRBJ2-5,CASSFGPGVGETQYF,TGTGCCAGCAGCTTCGGTCCGGGGGTGGGGGAGACCCAGTACTTC
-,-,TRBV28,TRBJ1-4,CASSLGQFAQKLFF,TGTGCCAGCAGTTTGGGCCAGTTTGCCCAAAAACTGTTTTTT
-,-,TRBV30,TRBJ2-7,CAHSERSYEQYF,TGTGCCCACTCGGAGAGGAGCTACGAGCAGTACTTC
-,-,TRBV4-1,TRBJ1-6,CASSQVYSRRNSPLHF,TGCGCCAGCAGCCAAGTCTATTCCAGGAGGAATTCACCCCTCCACTTT
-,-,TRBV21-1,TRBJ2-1,CASSKKGRVKTSSYNEQFF,TGTGCCAGCAGCAAAAAGGGCAGGGTCAAGACGAGCTCCTACAATGAGCAGTTCTTC
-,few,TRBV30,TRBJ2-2,CAWSHGGTSHTGELFF,TGTGCCTGGAGTCACGGGGGGACATCTCACACCGGGGAGCTGTTTTTT
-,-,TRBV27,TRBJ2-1,CAAAGGSSYNEQFF,TGTGCCGCGGCAGGGGGGAGTTCCTACAATGAGCAGTTCTTC
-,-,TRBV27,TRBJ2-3,CASSPRGPDTQYF,TGTGCCAGCAGTCCCCGTGGCCCCGATACGCAGTATTTT
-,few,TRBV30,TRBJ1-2,CAWRTGRNYGYTF,TGTGCCTGGAGAACAGGTCGTAACTATGGCTACACCTTC
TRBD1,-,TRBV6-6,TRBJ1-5,CASAGTGGHNQPQHF,TGTGCCAGTGCCGGGACAGGTGGACACAATCAGCCCCAGCATTTT
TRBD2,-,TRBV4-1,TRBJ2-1,CASSHSLAGGPGDEQFF,TGCGCCAGCAGCCACAGCCTAGCGGGAGGGCCTGGGGATGAGCAGTTCTTC
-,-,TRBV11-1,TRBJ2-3,CASSFGGSTDTQYF,TGTGCCAGCAGCTTCGGGGGTTCCACAGATACGCAGTATTTT
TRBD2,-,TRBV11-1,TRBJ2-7,CASSEGLAGGPGRYEQYF,TGTGCCAGCAGCGAGGGGCTAGCGGGAGGGCCTGGTCGCTACGAGCAGTACTTC
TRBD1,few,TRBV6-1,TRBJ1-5,CASSAPDREYYQPQHF,TGTGCCAGCAGTGCCCCGGACAGGGAGTATTATCAGCCCCAGCATTTT